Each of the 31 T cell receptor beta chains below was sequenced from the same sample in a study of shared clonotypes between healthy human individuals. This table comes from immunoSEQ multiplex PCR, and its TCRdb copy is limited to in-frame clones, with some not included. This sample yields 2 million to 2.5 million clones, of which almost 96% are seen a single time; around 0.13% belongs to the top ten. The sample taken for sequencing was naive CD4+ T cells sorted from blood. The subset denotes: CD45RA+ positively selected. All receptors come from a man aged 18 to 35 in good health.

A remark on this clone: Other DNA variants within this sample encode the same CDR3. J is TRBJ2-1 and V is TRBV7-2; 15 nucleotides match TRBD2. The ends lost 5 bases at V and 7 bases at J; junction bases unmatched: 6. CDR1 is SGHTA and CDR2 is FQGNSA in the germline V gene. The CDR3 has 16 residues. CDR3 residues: CASSLGLAGGQNEQFF. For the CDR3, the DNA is TGTGCCAGCAGCCTAGGACTAGCGGGAGGGCAAAATGAGCAGTTCTTC.

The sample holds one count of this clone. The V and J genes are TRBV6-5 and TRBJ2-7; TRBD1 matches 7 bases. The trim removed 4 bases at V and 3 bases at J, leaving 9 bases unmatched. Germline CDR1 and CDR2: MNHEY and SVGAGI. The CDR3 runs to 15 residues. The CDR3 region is CASSSLGAGGYEQYF. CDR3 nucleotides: TGTGCCAGCAGTTCTCTTGGGGCAGGGGGCTACGAGCAGTACTTC.

The CDR3 sequence is CAISEFLQGANTEAFF. CDR3 sequence (DNA): TGTGCCATCAGTGAATTTTTACAGGGGGCGAACACTGAAGCTTTCTTT. The V and J genes are TRBV10-3 and TRBJ1-1; 9 nucleotides line up with TRBD1. This CDR3 spans 16 amino acids. The germline V gene has CDR1 ENHRY and CDR2 SYGVKD. Unmatched junction bases numbered 6, after V lost 3 bases and J lost 1 base.

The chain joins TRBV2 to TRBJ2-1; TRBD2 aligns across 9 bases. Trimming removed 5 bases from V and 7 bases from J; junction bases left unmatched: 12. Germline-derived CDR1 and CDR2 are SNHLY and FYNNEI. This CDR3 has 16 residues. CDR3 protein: CASSPSSGRSGNEQFF. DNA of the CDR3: TGTGCCAGCAGTCCCTCCAGCGGGAGGTCGGGTAATGAGCAGTTCTTC. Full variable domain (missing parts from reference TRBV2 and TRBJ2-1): EPEVTQTPSHQVTQMGQEVILRCVPISNHLYFYWYRQILGQKVEFLVSFYNNEISEKSEIFDDQFSVERPDGSNFTLKIRSTKLEDSAMYFCASSPSSGRSGNEQFFGPGTRLTVL.

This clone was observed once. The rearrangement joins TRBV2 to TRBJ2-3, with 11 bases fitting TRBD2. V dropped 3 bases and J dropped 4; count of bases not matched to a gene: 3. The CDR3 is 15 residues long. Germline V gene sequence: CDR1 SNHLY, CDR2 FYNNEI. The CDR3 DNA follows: TGTGCCAGCAGTGATCAACTAGCGGGGGCAGATACGCAGTATTTT. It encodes CASSDQLAGADTQYF.

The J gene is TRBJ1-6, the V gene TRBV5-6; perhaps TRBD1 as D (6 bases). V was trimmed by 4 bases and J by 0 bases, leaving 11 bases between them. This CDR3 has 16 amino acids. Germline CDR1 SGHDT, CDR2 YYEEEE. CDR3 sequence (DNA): TGTGCCAGCAGCCGAGGAGGGGGCTCCTATAATTCACCCCTCCACTTT. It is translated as CASSRGGGSYNSPLHF.

This CDR3 reads CASSSRQGANTEAFF. In DNA, the CDR3 is TGTGCCAGCAGCTCCCGACAGGGGGCAAACACTGAAGCTTTCTTT. The chain joins TRBV5-4 to TRBJ1-1, with TRBD1 matching 10 bases. CDR1 SGHNT and CDR2 YYREEE come from the germline V gene (reference sequence). This CDR3 has 15 residues. The trim removed 3 bases at V and 2 bases at J, leaving 4 bases unmatched.

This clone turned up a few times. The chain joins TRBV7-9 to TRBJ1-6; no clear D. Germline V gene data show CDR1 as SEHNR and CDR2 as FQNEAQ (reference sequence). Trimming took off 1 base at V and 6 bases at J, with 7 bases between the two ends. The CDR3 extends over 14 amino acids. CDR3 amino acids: CASSLGAVNSPLHF. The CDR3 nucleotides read TGTGCCAGCAGCTTAGGGGCAGTTAATTCACCCCTCCACTTT. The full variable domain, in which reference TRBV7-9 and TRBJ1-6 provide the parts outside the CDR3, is DTGVSQNPRHKITKRGQNVTFRCDPISEHNRLYWYRQTLGQGPEFLTYFQNEAQLEKSRLLSDRFSAERPKGSFSTLEIQRTEQGDSAMYLCASSLGAVNSPLHFGNGTRLTVT.

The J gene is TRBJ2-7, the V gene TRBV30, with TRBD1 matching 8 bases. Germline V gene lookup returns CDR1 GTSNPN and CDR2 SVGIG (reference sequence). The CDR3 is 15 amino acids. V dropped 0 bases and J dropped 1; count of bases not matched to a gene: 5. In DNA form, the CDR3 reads TGTGCCTGGAGTGTCCGGGACAGGAGATCCTACGAGCAGTACTTC. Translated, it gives CAWSVRDRRSYEQYF.

DNA for the CDR3: TGTGCCAGCAGCTTAGGCCTAGCGGGATCCACCGACGCTAGCACAGATACGCAGTATTTT. Its translation is CASSLGLAGSTDASTDTQYF. The chain couples TRBV7-6 to TRBJ2-3; 9 nucleotides agree with TRBD2. V was clipped by 1 base and J by 0 bases; unmatched bases: 14. The germline V gene has CDR1 SGHVS and CDR2 FNYEAQ. The CDR3 covers 20 residues. The whole variable domain, filled in from reference TRBV7-6 and TRBJ2-3, reads GAGVSQSPRYKVTKRGQDVALRCDPISGHVSLYWYRQALGQGPEFLTYFNYEAQQDKSGLPNDRFSAERPEGSISTLTIQRTEQRDSAMYRCASSLGLAGSTDASTDTQYFGPGTRLTVL.

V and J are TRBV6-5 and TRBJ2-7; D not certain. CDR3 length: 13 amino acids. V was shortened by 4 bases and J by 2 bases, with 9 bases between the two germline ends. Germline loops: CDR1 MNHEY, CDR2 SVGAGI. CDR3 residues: CASSSGFTYEQYF. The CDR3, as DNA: TGTGCCAGCAGTTCGGGTTTTACCTACGAGCAGTACTTC.

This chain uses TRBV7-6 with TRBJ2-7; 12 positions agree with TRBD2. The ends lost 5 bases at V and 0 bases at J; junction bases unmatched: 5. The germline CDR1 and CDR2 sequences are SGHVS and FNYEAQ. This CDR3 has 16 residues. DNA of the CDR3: TGTGCCAGCAGCGTCGGACTAGCGGGGAGCTCCTACGAGCAGTACTTC. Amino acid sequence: CASSVGLAGSSYEQYF.

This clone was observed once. In DNA form, the CDR3 reads TGTGCCACCAGCTATAGGTCGGGACTTATCAATAATTCACCCCTCCACTTT. It codes for CATSYRSGLINNSPLHF. The rearrangement uses TRBV15 and TRBJ1-6; D perhaps matches TRBD1 (5 bases). Germline CDR1 is LNHNV and CDR2 is YYDKDF (reference sequence). Trimming left V 5 bases short and J 5 bases short, with 19 bases between. The CDR3 is 17 amino acids. The complete variable domain, with remaining parts taken from reference TRBV15 and TRBJ1-6, reads DAMVIQNPRYQVTQFGKPVTLSCSQTLNHNVMYWYQQKSSQAPKLLFHYYDKDFNNEADTPDNFQSRRPNTSFCFLDIRSPGLGDTAMYLCATSYRSGLINNSPLHFGNGTRLTVT.

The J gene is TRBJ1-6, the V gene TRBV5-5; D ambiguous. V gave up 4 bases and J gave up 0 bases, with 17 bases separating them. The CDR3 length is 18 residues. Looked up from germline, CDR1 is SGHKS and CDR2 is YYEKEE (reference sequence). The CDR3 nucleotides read TGTGCCAGCAGCGTAGACGGGGAACTAAGCTCCTATAATTCACCCCTCCACTTT. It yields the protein CASSVDGELSSYNSPLHF.

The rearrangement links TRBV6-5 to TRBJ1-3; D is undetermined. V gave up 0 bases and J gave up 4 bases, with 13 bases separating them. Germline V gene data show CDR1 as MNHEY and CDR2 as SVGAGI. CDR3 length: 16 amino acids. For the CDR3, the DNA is TGTGCCAGCAGTTACTCGGCAGCCGCTGACGGAAACACCATATATTTT. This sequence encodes CASSYSAAADGNTIYF.

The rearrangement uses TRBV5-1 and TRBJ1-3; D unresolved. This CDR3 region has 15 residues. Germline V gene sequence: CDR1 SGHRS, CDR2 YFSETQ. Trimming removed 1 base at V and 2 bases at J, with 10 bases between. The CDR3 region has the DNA TGCGCCAGCAGCTTGATTGGCCCTCCTGGAAACACCATATATTTT. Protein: CASSLIGPPGNTIYF. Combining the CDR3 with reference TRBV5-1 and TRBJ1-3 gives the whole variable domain KAGVTQTPRYLIKTRGQQVTLSCSPISGHRSVSWYQQTPGQGLQFLFEYFSETQRNKGNFPGRFSGRQFSNSRSEMNVSTLELGDSALYLCASSLIGPPGNTIYFGEGSWLTVV.

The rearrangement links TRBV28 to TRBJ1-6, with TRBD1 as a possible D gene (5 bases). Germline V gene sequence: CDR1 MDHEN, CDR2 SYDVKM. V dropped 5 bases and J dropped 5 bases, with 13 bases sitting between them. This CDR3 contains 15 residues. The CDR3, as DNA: TGTGCCAGCAGTACGCAGGGTCTGAATAATTCACCCCTCCACTTT. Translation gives CASSTQGLNNSPLHF. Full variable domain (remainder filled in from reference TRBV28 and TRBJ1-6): DVKVTQSSRYLVKRTGEKVFLECVQDMDHENMFWYRQDPGLGLRLIYFSYDVKMKEKGDIPEGYSVSREKKERFSLILESASTNQTSMYLCASSTQGLNNSPLHFGNGTRLTVT.

This CDR3 is CASSGQGEYGYTF. The CDR3 region has the DNA TGTGCCAGCAGCGGACAGGGGGAGTATGGCTACACCTTC. The rearrangement links TRBV7-2 to TRBJ1-2; 10 bases line up with TRBD1. This CDR3 has 13 amino acids. Per germline, CDR1 SGHTA and CDR2 FQGNSA. Trimming removed 5 bases from V and 5 bases from J; junction bases left unmatched: 2.

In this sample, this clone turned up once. The DNA of the CDR3 is TGTGCCAGCAGCCAAGATAGAGGGGGGGAGGACGAGCAGTACTTC. It encodes CASSQDRGGEDEQYF. The rearrangement uses TRBV4-2 and TRBJ2-7, with a tentative D call TRBD2 (7 bases). The CDR3 has 15 residues. Germline-derived CDR1 and CDR2 are LGHNA and YNFKEQ. V was cut by 0 bases and J by 5 bases, with 14 bases left in between.

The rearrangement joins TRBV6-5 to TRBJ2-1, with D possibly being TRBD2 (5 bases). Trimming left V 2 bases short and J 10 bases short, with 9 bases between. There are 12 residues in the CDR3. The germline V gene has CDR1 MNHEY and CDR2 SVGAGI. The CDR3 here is CASSYRRGEQFF. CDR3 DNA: TGTGCCAGCAGTTACAGGCGAGGGGAGCAGTTCTTC.

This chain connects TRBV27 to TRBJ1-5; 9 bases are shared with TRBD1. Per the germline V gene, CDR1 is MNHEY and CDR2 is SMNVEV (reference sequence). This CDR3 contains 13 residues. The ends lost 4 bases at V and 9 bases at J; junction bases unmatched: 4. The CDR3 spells CASSSGTGMPQHF. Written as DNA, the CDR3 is TGTGCCAGCAGTTCCGGGACAGGGATGCCCCAGCATTTT.

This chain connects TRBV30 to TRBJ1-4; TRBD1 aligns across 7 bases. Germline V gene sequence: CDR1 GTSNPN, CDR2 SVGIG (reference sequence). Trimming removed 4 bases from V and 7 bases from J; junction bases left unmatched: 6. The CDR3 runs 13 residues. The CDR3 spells CAWKGAKSEKLFF. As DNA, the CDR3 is TGTGCCTGGAAGGGGGCCAAATCTGAAAAACTGTTTTTT.

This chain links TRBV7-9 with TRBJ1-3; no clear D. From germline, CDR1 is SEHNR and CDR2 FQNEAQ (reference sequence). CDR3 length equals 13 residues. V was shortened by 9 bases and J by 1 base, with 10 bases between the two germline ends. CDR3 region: CASLRSSGNTIYF. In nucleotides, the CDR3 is TGTGCCAGTCTGCGGTCGTCTGGAAACACCATATATTTT.

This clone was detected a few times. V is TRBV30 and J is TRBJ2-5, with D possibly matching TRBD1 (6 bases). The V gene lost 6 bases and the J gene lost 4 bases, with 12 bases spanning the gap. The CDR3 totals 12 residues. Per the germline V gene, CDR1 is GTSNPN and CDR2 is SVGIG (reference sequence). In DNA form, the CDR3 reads TGTGCCTGCCACAGGGTAACAGAGACCCAGTACTTC. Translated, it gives CACHRVTETQYF.

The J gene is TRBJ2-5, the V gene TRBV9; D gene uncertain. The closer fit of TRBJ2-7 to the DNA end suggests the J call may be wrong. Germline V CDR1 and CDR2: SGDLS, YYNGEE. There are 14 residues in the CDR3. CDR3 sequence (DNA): TGTGCCAGCAGCGTAGGAGTGGGAAACTACGAGCAGTACTTC. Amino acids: CASSVGVGNYEQYF.

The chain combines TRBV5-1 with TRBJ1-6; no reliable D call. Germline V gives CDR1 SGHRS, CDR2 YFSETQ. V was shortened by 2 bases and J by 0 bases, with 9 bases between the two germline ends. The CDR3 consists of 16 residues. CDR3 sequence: CASSLDTSSYNSPLHF. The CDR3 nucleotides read TGCGCCAGCAGCTTAGACACGAGCTCCTATAATTCACCCCTCCACTTT.

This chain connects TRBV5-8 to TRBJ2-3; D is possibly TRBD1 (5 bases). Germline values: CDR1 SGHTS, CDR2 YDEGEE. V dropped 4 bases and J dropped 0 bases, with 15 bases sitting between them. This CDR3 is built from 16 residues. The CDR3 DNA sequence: TGTGCCAGCAGCCGTTTTGGGCAGGGTAGCACAGATACGCAGTATTTT. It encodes CASSRFGQGSTDTQYF.

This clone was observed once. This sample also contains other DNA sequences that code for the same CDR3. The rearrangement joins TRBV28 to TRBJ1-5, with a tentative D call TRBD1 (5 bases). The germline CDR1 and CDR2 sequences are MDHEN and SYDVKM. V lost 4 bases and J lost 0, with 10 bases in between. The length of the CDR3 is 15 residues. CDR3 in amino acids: CASSSQGYSNQPQHF. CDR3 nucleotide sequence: TGTGCCAGCAGTTCCCAGGGTTATAGCAATCAGCCCCAGCATTTT.

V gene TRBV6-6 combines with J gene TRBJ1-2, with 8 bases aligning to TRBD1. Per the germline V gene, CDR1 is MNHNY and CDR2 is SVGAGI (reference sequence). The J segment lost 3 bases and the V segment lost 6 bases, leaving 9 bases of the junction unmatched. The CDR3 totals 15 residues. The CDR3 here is CASSLSGQGDYGYTF. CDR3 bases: TGTGCCAGCAGCCTCAGCGGACAGGGAGACTATGGCTACACCTTC.

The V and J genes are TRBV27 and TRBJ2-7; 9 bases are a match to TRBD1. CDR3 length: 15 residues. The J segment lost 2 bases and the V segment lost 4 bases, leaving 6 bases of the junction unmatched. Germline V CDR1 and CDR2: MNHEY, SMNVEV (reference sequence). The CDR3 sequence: CASSSPDRGAYEQYF. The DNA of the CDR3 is TGTGCCAGCAGTTCTCCGGACAGGGGCGCCTACGAGCAGTACTTC.

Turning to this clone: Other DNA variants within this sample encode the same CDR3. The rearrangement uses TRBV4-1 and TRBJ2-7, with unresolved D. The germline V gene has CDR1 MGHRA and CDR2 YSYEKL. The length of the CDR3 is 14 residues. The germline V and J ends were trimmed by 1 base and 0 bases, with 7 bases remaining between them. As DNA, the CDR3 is TGCGCCAGCAGCCAAGGGGGTAGCTCCTACGAGCAGTACTTC. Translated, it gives CASSQGGSSYEQYF.